The 19 T cell receptor beta chains below were found in one sample sequenced in a study of shared clonotypes between healthy human individuals. Assay: immunoSEQ multiplex PCR; the TCRdb copy retains only in-frame clones and omits some. This repertoire shows approximately 120,000 clones, around 68% found once; its top ten account for 24%. The specimen sequenced was memory CD8+ T cells sorted from blood. Subset noted: CD45RO+ cells pooled with CCR7-negative TemRA cells. These receptor sequences come from a woman in her 30s in good health.

The rearrangement joins TRBV13 to TRBJ2-5, with D uncertain. Trimming removed 4 bases from V and 4 bases from J, with 13 bases in between. The CDR3 loop spans 14 amino acids. Germline V gene data show CDR1 as PRHDT and CDR2 as FYEKMQ (reference sequence). The CDR3 loop reads CASSSKQAAETQYF. CDR3 nucleotide sequence: TGTGCCAGCAGCTCAAAGCAGGCGGCAGAGACCCAGTACTTC. The variable domain in full, with the rest retrieved from reference TRBV13 and TRBJ2-5, is AAGVIQSPRHLIKEKRETATLKCYPIPRHDTVYWYQQGPGQDPQFLISFYEKMQSDKGSIPDRFSAQQFSDYHSELNMSSLELGDSALYFCASSSKQAAETQYFGPGTRLLVL.

The rearrangement uses TRBV2 and TRBJ2-7, with D hard to call. The CDR3 consists of 14 residues. Germline V lookup: CDR1 SNHLY, CDR2 FYNNEI. Trimming pared 3 bases from V and 1 base from J, leaving 10 bases between. The CDR3: CASSEGLASYEQYF. The DNA for the CDR3 is TGTGCCAGCAGTGAGGGATTGGCGTCCTACGAGCAGTACTTC.

The J gene is TRBJ1-1, the V gene TRBV13; 8 bases match TRBD1. Germline lookup yields CDR1 PRHDT and CDR2 FYEKMQ (reference sequence). The CDR3 consists of 13 residues. With 5 bases clipped from V and 11 bases from J, the junction kept 10 bases outside the gene matches. CDR3 coding DNA: TGTGCCAGCAGCGACAGGGGTCCAAATTGGGCTTTCTTT. Residues: CASSDRGPNWAFF.

A single count supports this clone. Other DNA sequences within the sample encode an identical CDR3. The chain recombines TRBV5-1 with TRBJ1-3, with a weak D call TRBD1 (5 bases). CDR1 and CDR2 from the germline V gene are SGHRS and YFSETQ. This CDR3 has 14 residues. Between the trimmed V and J ends, which lost 4 bases and 2 bases, there was a span of 10 bases. The CDR3 DNA reads TGCGCCAGCAGCGAGGGGACCGCTGGAAACACCATATATTTT. As protein: CASSEGTAGNTIYF.

A note on this clone: A read error may account for a junction end that differs from germline. V is TRBV7-6 and J is TRBJ1-4; possibly TRBD1 for D (6 bases). CDR1 is SGHVS, CDR2 FNYEAQ, per germline. The CDR3 consists of 13 residues. In nucleotides, the CDR3 is TGTGCCAGCAGCTTAGCGGACCTAGGGACATTGAATTTT. The encoded protein is CASSLADLGTLNF.

V is TRBV2 and J is TRBJ2-2; D perhaps matches TRBD1 (5 bases). Germline CDR1 reads SNHLY; CDR2 reads FYNNEI. This CDR3 contains 11 residues. V gave up 9 bases and J gave up 6 bases, with 8 bases separating them. Here the CDR3 DNA reads TGTGCCAGTGTACAGGCCGGGGAGCTGTTTTTT. Protein product: CASVQAGELFF.

CDR3: CSVEIGGSGNQPQHF. Written as DNA, the CDR3 is TGCAGCGTTGAAATAGGGGGGTCGGGCAATCAGCCCCAGCATTTT. This sequence joins TRBV29-1 and TRBJ1-5; possibly TRBD1 for D (6 bases). Trimming removed 2 bases from V and 2 bases from J, with 13 bases in between. The CDR3 contains 15 residues. CDR1 is SQVTM, CDR2 ANQGSEA, per germline.

The chain uses TRBV7-9 and TRBJ2-3; the D is unclear. Per the germline V gene, CDR1 is SEHNR and CDR2 is FQNEAQ (reference sequence). Trimming stripped 5 bases from V and 3 bases from J, with 15 bases between. The CDR3 runs to 15 residues. DNA of the CDR3: TGTGCCAGCAGCCCTCGACGATGGTTTACAGATACGCAGTATTTT. Encoded protein: CASSPRRWFTDTQYF.

The chain has TRBV15 and TRBJ2-2; 10 nucleotides match TRBD1. Germline CDR1 LNHNV, CDR2 YYDKDF (reference sequence). There are 15 residues in the CDR3. The V segment lost 5 bases and the J segment 3 bases; nucleotides outside the gene matches: 3. CDR3 residues: CATSQGTGDTGELFF. The CDR3 region has the DNA TGTGCCACCAGCCAGGGGACAGGGGACACCGGGGAGCTGTTTTTT. Together with reference TRBV15 and TRBJ2-2, the CDR3 gives the full variable domain: DAMVIQNPRYQVTQFGKPVTLSCSQTLNHNVMYWYQQKSSQAPKLLFHYYDKDFNNEADTPDNFQSRRPNTSFCFLDIRSPGLGDTAMYLCATSQGTGDTGELFFGEGSRLTVL.

V usage is TRBV19 and J usage is TRBJ2-3; 8 bases line up with TRBD1. The CDR3 length is 13 residues. The V and J ends lost 7 bases and 4 bases, in that order; junction bases with no gene match: 4. CDR1 LNHDA and CDR2 SQIVND come from the germline V gene (reference sequence). This CDR3 reads CASIPGGSDTQYF. The CDR3 region has the DNA TGTGCCAGTATCCCAGGGGGCTCAGATACGCAGTATTTT.

Details on this clone: At the DNA level, this CDR3 is encoded by other sequences in the same sample as well. This sequence joins TRBV7-9 and TRBJ2-7, with a possible D match to TRBD2 (6 bases). The V gene's germline CDR1 is SEHNR and CDR2 FQNEAQ (reference sequence). V was shortened by 5 bases and J by 2 bases, with 13 bases between the two germline ends. The CDR3 runs 14 residues. The CDR3 nucleotides read TGTGCCAGCAGCCCCCGGGACTGGACCTACGAGCAGTACTTC. Translation gives CASSPRDWTYEQYF.

The chain uses TRBV11-2 and TRBJ2-5; 8 bases agree with TRBD1. J lost 5 bases, V lost 5 bases, and 13 bases had no gene match. The CDR3 has 16 residues. Germline V gene sequence: CDR1 SGHAT, CDR2 FQNNGV. The CDR3 DNA reads as TGTGCCAGCAGCCACATCCTCCCACAGGGGGATGAGACCCAGTACTTC. Translation: CASSHILPQGDETQYF.

The CDR3, as DNA: TGCAGCGCATTAGCGGGAGGGGGGACAGATACGCAGTATTTT. Its protein is CSALAGGGTDTQYF. V is TRBV29-1 and J is TRBJ2-3; TRBD2 matches at 11 bases. Germline V gene data show CDR1 as SQVTM and CDR2 as ANQGSEA. The CDR3 runs 14 residues. V shed 7 bases and J 3 bases; nucleotides not matched to a gene: 6.

This sequence joins TRBV6-4 and TRBJ2-1; 9 positions agree with TRBD2. Germline CDR1 reads MRHNA; CDR2 reads SNTAGT. The V segment lost 4 bases and the J segment 0 bases; nucleotides outside the gene matches: 1. CDR3 size: 15 residues. Here the CDR3 reads CASSVTSGSYNEQFF. The CDR3 DNA reads as TGTGCCAGCAGTGTGACTAGCGGCTCCTACAATGAGCAGTTCTTC.

The genes are TRBV6-5 and TRBJ1-1; D is undetermined. The CDR3 has 13 residues. The V end was cut by 6 bases, the J end by 4 bases, with 12 bases between. Germline V gene lookup returns CDR1 MNHEY and CDR2 SVGAGI. CDR3 sequence (DNA): TGTGCCAGCAGCCTCCACGGGCTCACTGAAGCTTTCTTT. It specifies CASSLHGLTEAFF.

The chain is built from TRBV5-1 and TRBJ2-1; D uncertain. The V and J ends lost 1 base and 6 bases respectively, with 14 bases between them. This CDR3 contains 15 residues. Germline CDR1 and CDR2: SGHRS and YFSETQ. CDR3 sequence (DNA): TGCGCCAGCAGCTTGTGGACGCCTGATTCCAATGAGCAGTTCTTC. Residues: CASSLWTPDSNEQFF.

The chain joins TRBV5-1 to TRBJ2-1, with D possibly being TRBD1 (8 bases). The CDR3 runs to 17 residues. Trimming took 9 bases from V and 6 from J, leaving 28 bases between them. Germline CDR1 reads SGHRS; CDR2 reads YFSETQ. DNA for the CDR3: TGCGCCATAAACTACAGGGGGAGGGGGCGCAAACCCAATGAGCAGTTCTTC. It encodes CAINYRGRGRKPNEQFF. Drawing the rest from reference TRBV5-1 and TRBJ2-1, the complete variable domain is KAGVTQTPRYLIKTRGQQVTLSCSPISGHRSVSWYQQTPGQGLQFLFEYFSETQRNKGNFPGRFSGRQFSNSRSEMNVSTLELGDSALYLCAINYRGRGRKPNEQFFGPGTRLTVL.

This chain uses TRBV7-8 with TRBJ2-4; 8 bases align to TRBD1. With V trimmed by 0 bases and J by 7 bases, 5 bases remained unmatched. From germline, CDR1 is SGHVS and CDR2 FQNEAQ. CDR3 length: 15 residues. CDR3 sequence (DNA): TGTGCCAGCAGCTTAGCGAGGACAGGGACCAACATTCAGTACTTC. Protein sequence: CASSLARTGTNIQYF.

This chain uses TRBV15 with TRBJ2-1, with 7 bases matching TRBD2. The CDR3 runs 15 residues. Unmatched junction bases numbered 4, after V lost 0 bases and J lost 5 bases. The germline V gene has CDR1 LNHNV and CDR2 YYDKDF (reference sequence). The CDR3 here is CATSREDSGHNEQFF. In nucleotides, the CDR3 is TGTGCCACCAGCAGAGAGGATAGCGGGCACAATGAGCAGTTCTTC.